Presented here are 9 T cell receptor beta chains from one specimen sequenced in a study of T-cell reconstitution after alpha-beta-depleted transplantation in children. Using unique molecular identifiers, the investigators prepared the TCRbeta library. TCRdb re-analysed the PCR reads in MiXCR, keeping a single row per CDR3 protein. The data contain 450,000 to 700,000 distinct CDR3 sequences, more than 20% of them seen just once; the ten biggest clones take up around a third. Source: PBMCs, taken before TCRalphabeta/CD19-depleted stem cell transplant. Receptors were obtained from a boy under two years old with Wiskott-Aldrich syndrome, due to receive a stem cell transplant.

The chain combines TRBV7-9 with TRBJ2-3; D may be TRBD2 (6 bases). CDR3 length: 14 residues. From germline, CDR1 is SEHNR and CDR2 FQNEAQ (reference sequence). Trimming left V 3 bases short and J 5 bases short, with 12 bases between. As DNA, the CDR3 is TGTGCCAGCAGCTTCACGCGGGATGGAGATACGCAGTATTTT. It is translated as CASSFTRDGDTQYF.

This clonotype was seen a handful of times. This chain connects TRBV20-1 to TRBJ2-3; D gene unclear. CDR3 length: 13 residues. From germline, CDR1 is DFQATT and CDR2 SNEGSKA (reference sequence). Trimming removed 4 bases from V and 4 bases from J, with 12 bases in between. The CDR3 DNA sequence: TGCAGTGCTAAAGGTCCTACCCCAGATACGCAGTATTTT. Protein product: CSAKGPTPDTQYF.

The chain combines TRBV5-1 with TRBJ2-3; D not certain. Germline V gene data show CDR1 as SGHRS and CDR2 as YFSETQ. There are 13 residues in the CDR3. V lost 2 bases and J lost 4, with 8 bases in between. CDR3 DNA: TGCGCCAGCAGCTTACCCCAAGCAGATACGCAGTATTTT. Residues: CASSLPQADTQYF.

V usage is TRBV5-1 and J usage is TRBJ2-1, with D perhaps TRBD2 (5 bases). The CDR3 extends over 15 amino acids. CDR1 and CDR2 (germline): SGHRS, YFSETQ. The V end lost 1 base, the J end lost 10 bases, and 18 bases lay between the germline ends. DNA of the CDR3: TGCGCCAGCAGCTTGACCCCGGACTTAGTAAGCGAGCAGTTCTTC. This codes for CASSLTPDLVSEQFF.

There are a few counts of this clonotype. The J gene is TRBJ2-1, the V gene TRBV7-2; 7 positions agree with TRBD2. Germline CDR1 SGHTA, CDR2 FQGNSA. J lost 0 bases, V lost 8 bases, and 13 bases had no gene match. The CDR3 covers 17 residues. CDR3 in DNA: TGTGCCAGCCTTTCTCCGTGGGGCGGGAGCTCCTACAATGAGCAGTTCTTC. Amino acid sequence: CASLSPWGGSSYNEQFF.

The chain recombines TRBV5-5 with TRBJ2-7, with D possibly TRBD2 on 5 matching bases. Trimming cost V 3 bases and J 0 bases, with 13 bases left between them. Germline values: CDR1 SGHKS, CDR2 YYEKEE (reference sequence). This CDR3 spans 15 amino acids. The DNA of the CDR3 is TGTGCCAGCAGCTCATGGACGGGGAGCTCCTACGAGCAGTACTTC. Residues: CASSSWTGSSYEQYF.

This clonotype was counted a few times. J is TRBJ2-7 and V is TRBV5-1; 10 bases are shared with TRBD2. The ends lost 3 bases at V and 3 bases at J; junction bases unmatched: 6. The CDR3 loop spans 15 amino acids. CDR1 and CDR2 from the germline V gene are SGHRS and YFSETQ. The CDR3 loop reads CASSSRLAGHYEQYF. The CDR3 nucleotides are TGCGCCAGCAGCTCCAGACTAGCGGGCCACTACGAGCAGTACTTC.

The table lists this clonotype with a few counts. The V call is TRBV6-2 or TRBV6-3, the J call TRBJ2-1; TRBD2 agrees at 10 bases. V dropped 4 bases and J dropped 6; count of bases not matched to a gene: 6. CDR1 and CDR2 from the germline V gene are MNHEY and SVGEGT. The CDR3 contains 15 residues. The CDR3 reads CASSFRLAGANEQFF. DNA of the CDR3: TGTGCCAGCAGTTTTCGGCTAGCGGGAGCCAATGAGCAGTTCTTC.

The chain recombines TRBV9 with TRBJ2-3; 7 bases are shared with TRBD2. Per germline, CDR1 SGDLS and CDR2 YYNGEE. The CDR3 runs to 15 residues. Trimming removed 1 base from V and 4 bases from J; junction bases left unmatched: 6. CDR3: CASSVMAGVADTQYF. CDR3 nucleotides: TGTGCCAGCAGCGTAATGGCGGGAGTGGCAGATACGCAGTATTTT.